Shown below are 9 T cell receptor beta chains from a single sample sequenced in a study of CD8 T cells in Susac syndrome. Random-hexamer reverse transcription was applied to roughly 0.5 to 1 ug RNA. TCRdb analysed the immunoSEQ multiplex PCR reads with MiXCR anew, one entry per CDR3 protein. The table shows a few hundred thousand distinct CDR3 sequences, with approximately 95% occurring only once. Material: CD4+ T cells from PBMCs. The receptor set was obtained from a human donor with multiple sclerosis.

This chain links TRBV20-1 with TRBJ1-2; D unresolved. V lost 7 bases to trimming and J lost 6 bases, with 9 bases between them. CDR1 is DFQATT, CDR2 SNEGSKA, per germline (reference sequence). This CDR3 spans 10 amino acids. The CDR3 sequence: CSGLENGYTF. CDR3 DNA sequence: TGCAGTGGCCTAGAGAATGGCTACACCTTC.

The chain recombines TRBV23-1 with TRBJ2-7; D gene ambiguous. TRBV23-1 is an open reading frame, and its role is uncertain. The CDR3 is 16 residues long. V lost 0 bases to trimming and J lost 3 bases, with 15 bases between them. The chain's CDR3 is CASSQSAGLRFYEQYV. The CDR3 DNA reads as TGCGCCAGCAGTCAATCAGCTGGATTAAGGTTCTACGAGCAGTACGTC.

A single count supports this clonotype. Written as DNA, the CDR3 is TGTGCCAGCTCACCACCGCCAAGGGATCAGCCCCAGCATTTT. It translates to CASSPPPRDQPQHF. The genes are TRBV18 and TRBJ1-5; D not certain. The CDR3 covers 14 residues. Deletions cut 0 bases from V and 5 bases from J, with 8 bases between. Germline CDR1 KGHSH, CDR2 LQKENI.

This chain connects TRBV3-1 to TRBJ2-1; no firm D call. The CDR3 is 17 residues long. The germline V gene encodes CDR1 LGHDT and CDR2 YNNKEL (reference sequence). With 2 bases removed from V and 3 bases from J, the gap between germline ends came to 17 bases. CDR3 coding DNA: TGTGCCAGCAGCCAATCAACGAGCCAATACCTCTACAATGAGCAGTTCTTC. Translated, it gives CASSQSTSQYLYNEQFF.

The V gene is TRBV29-1, the J gene TRBJ1-1, with a tentative D call TRBD1 (6 bases). The germline CDR1 and CDR2 sequences are SQVTM and ANQGSEA. CDR3 size: 14 residues. Deletions cut 4 bases from V and 1 base from J, with 13 bases between. This CDR3 is CSVARRTANTEAFF. In nucleotides, the CDR3 is TGCAGCGTTGCACGTAGGACAGCGAACACTGAAGCTTTCTTT.

The chain uses TRBV2 and TRBJ1-1, with 8 bases aligning to TRBD1. The length of the CDR3 is 15 residues. The germline V gene has CDR1 SNHLY and CDR2 FYNNEI. V shed 4 bases and J 1 base; nucleotides not matched to a gene: 5. The CDR3 protein is CASSVLDRGNTEAFF. The CDR3 DNA reads as TGTGCCAGCAGTGTACTCGACAGGGGGAACACTGAAGCTTTCTTT. The variable domain in full, with the rest retrieved from reference TRBV2 and TRBJ1-1, is EPEVTQTPSHQVTQMGQEVILRCVPISNHLYFYWYRQILGQKVEFLVSFYNNEISEKSEIFDDQFSVERPDGSNFTLKIRSTKLEDSAMYFCASSVLDRGNTEAFFGQGTRLTVV.

The chain joins TRBV19 to TRBJ2-2; D call uncertain. Germline assignment: CDR1 LNHDA and CDR2 SQIVND (reference sequence). Trimming stripped 7 bases from V and 4 bases from J, with 13 bases between. This CDR3 spans 14 amino acids. In nucleotides, the CDR3 is TGTGCCAGTATAAGGGTCGTGGGCACCGGGGAGCTGTTTTTT. Protein product: CASIRVVGTGELFF.

The chain joins TRBV3-1 to TRBJ2-1; perhaps TRBD1 as D (5 bases). The germline V gene encodes CDR1 LGHDT and CDR2 YNNKEL (reference sequence). CDR3 length equals 15 residues. Trimming pared 0 bases from V and 5 bases from J, leaving 11 bases between. The CDR3 spells CASSQDWGAHNEQFF. As DNA, the CDR3 is TGTGCCAGCAGCCAAGACTGGGGCGCACACAATGAGCAGTTCTTC.

This sequence joins TRBV3-1 and TRBJ1-6; TRBD1 aligns across 7 bases. From germline, CDR1 is LGHDT and CDR2 YNNKEL (reference sequence). V lost 4 bases, J lost 10 bases, and 10 bases stayed unmatched. This CDR3 spans 15 amino acids. Here the CDR3 reads CASSPSHRGGSPLHF. The CDR3, as DNA: TGTGCCAGCAGCCCGTCCCACAGGGGAGGATCACCCCTCCACTTT.